This TCR beta chain was sequenced in a study of blood T cell repertoires in COVID-19. Sequenced by immunoSEQ multiplex PCR; TCRdb stores in-frame clones only, minus some. The sample includes approximately 250,000 clones, around four fifths seen only once; the top ten take over 4%. Membership in each cohort depended on participant-reported clinical history. Trimming pared 6 bases from V and 0 bases from J, leaving 11 bases between. In germline, CDR1 is LNHDA, CDR2 SQIVND (reference sequence). There are 15 residues in the CDR3. The receptor's source is a man in his thirties or forties with acute COVID-19. The chain uses TRBV19 and TRBJ2-2, with D possibly matching TRBD1 (5 bases). The sequenced material came from PBMCs or T cells enriched from blood (not recorded which). Here the CDR3 reads CASSRDRSNTGELFF. The CDR3 DNA is TGTGCCAGTAGCCGAGACAGATCGAACACCGGGGAGCTGTTTTTT. Looking up the rest from reference TRBV19 and TRBJ2-2 gives the full variable domain: DGGITQSPKYLFRKEGQNVTLSCEQNLNHDAMYWYRQDPGQGLRLIYYSQIVNDFQKGDIAEGYSVSREKKESFPLTVTSAQKNPTAFYLCASSRDRSNTGELFFGEGSRLTVL.